This TCR beta chain was retrieved from a study of cytomegalovirus exposure and HLA in healthy donors. Study-wide background: Roughly 86 million unique TCRs from HLA-typed donors made up an early data release.

Findings of the study overall: Cytomegalovirus association was listed for 164 TCR beta chains. A missense DCLRE1C variant was associated with V- and J-gene trimming of TCR beta chains in a later analysis, and an independent cohort replicated the association. CMV serostatus was the only recorded immune exposure for donors.

Germline V CDR1 and CDR2: ENHRY, SYGVKD. Unmatched junction bases numbered 0, after V lost 6 bases and J lost 0 bases. The CDR3 spans 14 residues. For this clone: What it binds is not known.

The study ran its PCR with 60 Vbeta and 13 Jbeta primers. The data were produced by immunoSEQ multiplex PCR, yet TCRdb's version contains in-frame clones alone and is incomplete. The sample holds about 130,000 clones, 60% to 80% seen once. The origin of this receptor is a female donor in good health and CMV-seronegative. V usage is TRBV10-3 and J usage is TRBJ1-3; 9 positions agree with TRBD1. Input material: PBMCs. The CDR3 loop is CAIRTGGSGNTIYF. In DNA, the CDR3 is TGTGCCATCAGGACAGGGGGCTCTGGAAACACCATATATTTT.